This is a list of T cell receptor beta chains from one sample in a study of blood T cell repertoires in COVID-19. TCRdb's copy holds only in-frame clones and misses some; the assay was immunoSEQ multiplex PCR. This sample has under 250,000 clones; about 81% occur once, and the top ten carry roughly 5.1%. Sequencing input: peripheral blood. The receptors derive from a woman between 70 and 85 years old with COVID-19, enrolled during active disease. CDR3s include the opening cysteine and the closing phenylalanine or tryptophan. A D gene is named only where the DNA matches it firmly. The size of a clone is reported for some rows only, either as once, few or many, or as a class for expanded clones.

V gene: TRBV6-6; clone size: -; D gene: TRBD1; J gene: TRBJ2-7; CDR3 DNA: TGTGCCAGCAGTTTACCGGGACAGGGGTACGAGCAGTACTTC; CDR3 protein: CASSLPGQGYEQYF
V gene: TRBV19; clone size: -; D gene: -; J gene: TRBJ1-1; CDR3 DNA: TGTGCCAGTAGTCAGGATAGAGCTGAAGCTTTCTTT; CDR3 protein: CASSQDRAEAFF
V gene: TRBV7-9; clone size: -; D gene: TRBD2; J gene: TRBJ2-5; CDR3 DNA: TGTGCCAGCAGCTTACAGGCGGGGGGCGGGACCCAGTACTTC; CDR3 protein: CASSLQAGGGTQYF
V gene: TRBV2; clone size: -; D gene: -; J gene: TRBJ1-1; CDR3 DNA: TGTGCCAGCAGTCGAGAACAGGGTAGTGTCACTGAAGCTTTCTTT; CDR3 protein: CASSREQGSVTEAFF
V gene: TRBV11-2; clone size: -; D gene: -; J gene: TRBJ2-1; CDR3 DNA: TGTGCCAGCAGCTCCGGGACTAGGGGGCTATCTGACGAGCAGTTCTTC; CDR3 protein: CASSSGTRGLSDEQFF
V gene: TRBV28; clone size: once; D gene: TRBD1; J gene: TRBJ1-2; CDR3 DNA: TGTGCCAGCAGTCCTCCACCGGGACAGGGGGGCTACACCTTC; CDR3 protein: CASSPPPGQGGYTF
V gene: TRBV27; clone size: few; D gene: TRBD1; J gene: TRBJ2-1; CDR3 DNA: TGTGCCAGCAGTTTCCGGACAGGGCCATACAATGAGCAGTTCTTC; CDR3 protein: CASSFRTGPYNEQFF
V gene: TRBV30; clone size: -; D gene: -; J gene: TRBJ1-1; CDR3 DNA: TGTGCCTGGAGCCCAGAGAACACTGAAGCTTTCTTT; CDR3 protein: CAWSPENTEAFF
V gene: TRBV5-1; clone size: -; D gene: TRBD1; J gene: TRBJ1-1; CDR3 DNA: TGCGCCAGCAGCCAAGGAGGACAGGGGATAAGCACTGAAGCTTTCTTT; CDR3 protein: CASSQGGQGISTEAFF
V gene: TRBV7-2; clone size: -; D gene: -; J gene: TRBJ2-1; CDR3 DNA: TGTGCCAGCAGCTTCAAAGCCCTCTACAATGAGCAGTTCTTC; CDR3 protein: CASSFKALYNEQFF
V gene: TRBV10-3; clone size: -; D gene: TRBD1; J gene: TRBJ2-6; CDR3 DNA: TGTGCCATCAGTGGAGACAGGGCCGGGGCCAACGTCCTGACTTTC; CDR3 protein: CAISGDRAGANVLTF
V gene: TRBV19; clone size: few; D gene: -; J gene: TRBJ1-6; CDR3 DNA: TGTGCCAGTAGGGAGTATAATTCACCCCTCCACTTT; CDR3 protein: CASREYNSPLHF
V gene: TRBV2; clone size: once; D gene: -; J gene: TRBJ2-5; CDR3 DNA: TGTGCCAGCAGTGGACATTCTACAGGGTTGATGGAGACCCAGTACTTC; CDR3 protein: CASSGHSTGLMETQYF
V gene: TRBV7-4; clone size: -; D gene: -; J gene: TRBJ1-2; CDR3 DNA: TGTGCCAGCAGCTTCCCGACTCTTAAGCGACCTAACTATGGCTACACCTTC; CDR3 protein: CASSFPTLKRPNYGYTF
V gene: TRBV7-9; clone size: -; D gene: -; J gene: TRBJ2-7; CDR3 DNA: TGTGCCAGCAGTCATTCGGGAGGAGGGGGGTACGAGCAGTACTTC; CDR3 protein: CASSHSGGGGYEQYF
V gene: TRBV6-2/TRBV6-3; clone size: -; D gene: TRBD1; J gene: TRBJ1-5; CDR3 DNA: TGTGCCAGCAGTTCCGGGACAGGCCCCAATCAGCCCCAGCATTTT; CDR3 protein: CASSSGTGPNQPQHF
V gene: TRBV20-1; clone size: -; D gene: -; J gene: TRBJ1-4; CDR3 DNA: TGCAGTGCTAGTAACTCTGAGGGGGCTAATGAAAAACTGTTTTTT; CDR3 protein: CSASNSEGANEKLFF
V gene: TRBV5-6; clone size: -; D gene: TRBD1; J gene: TRBJ2-5; CDR3 DNA: TGTGCCAGCAGCTTGGTTGGGCAGGGGGAGATCCAAGAGACCCAGTACTTC; CDR3 protein: CASSLVGQGEIQETQYF
V gene: TRBV7-6; clone size: -; D gene: -; J gene: TRBJ2-2; CDR3 DNA: TGTGCCAGCGGCGGGACTGTAAACACCGGGGAGCTGTTTTTT; CDR3 protein: CASGGTVNTGELFF
V gene: TRBV2; clone size: -; D gene: TRBD2; J gene: TRBJ2-7; CDR3 DNA: TGTGCCAGCAGTGAATGGCGGGAGCCAGGCGAGCAGTACTTC; CDR3 protein: CASSEWREPGEQYF
V gene: TRBV5-1; clone size: -; D gene: -; J gene: TRBJ1-5; CDR3 DNA: TGCGCCAGCAGCCCGTTAGGGGGCAATCAGCCCCAGCATTTT; CDR3 protein: CASSPLGGNQPQHF
V gene: TRBV28; clone size: -; D gene: TRBD1; J gene: TRBJ1-2; CDR3 DNA: TGTGCCAGCAGCCCGGGGACAGGAGGTAACTATGGCTACACCTTC; CDR3 protein: CASSPGTGGNYGYTF
V gene: TRBV15; clone size: -; D gene: -; J gene: TRBJ2-7; CDR3 DNA: TGTGCCACCAGCAGCCCAACCGCGAGGGTTGGATATGAGCAGTACTTC; CDR3 protein: CATSSPTARVGYEQYF
V gene: TRBV6-2/TRBV6-3; clone size: -; D gene: TRBD1; J gene: TRBJ1-5; CDR3 DNA: TGTGCCAGCAGCCCTGGAGGGACAGGGGGCAATCAGCCCCAGCATTTT; CDR3 protein: CASSPGGTGGNQPQHF
V gene: TRBV30; clone size: many; D gene: -; J gene: TRBJ2-2; CDR3 DNA: TGTGCCTGGAGTGGCTTTACGGGCGGGGAGCTGTTTTTT; CDR3 protein: CAWSGFTGGELFF
V gene: TRBV3-1/TRBV3-2; clone size: once; D gene: -; J gene: TRBJ1-6; CDR3 DNA: TGTGCCAGCAGCCAAGCCCGGCAGGATTCACCCCTCCACTTT; CDR3 protein: CASSQARQDSPLHF
V gene: TRBV24-1; clone size: -; D gene: TRBD2; J gene: TRBJ2-1; CDR3 DNA: TGTGCCACCAGTGATAGCGGGAGGGCCCATGAGCAGTTCTTC; CDR3 protein: CATSDSGRAHEQFF
V gene: TRBV24-1; clone size: -; D gene: -; J gene: TRBJ2-7; CDR3 DNA: TGTGCCACCGGGGACACTGACTACGAGCAGTACTTC; CDR3 protein: CATGDTDYEQYF
V gene: TRBV6-5; clone size: -; D gene: -; J gene: TRBJ1-2; CDR3 DNA: TGTGCCAGCAGGGGAGTGAGAGGCTACACCTTC; CDR3 protein: CASRGVRGYTF
V gene: TRBV6-5; clone size: -; D gene: TRBD1; J gene: TRBJ2-7; CDR3 DNA: TGTGCCAGCAGAAGGACAGGGTACACTTACGAGCAGTACTTC; CDR3 protein: CASRRTGYTYEQYF
V gene: TRBV6-6; clone size: -; D gene: -; J gene: TRBJ1-1; CDR3 DNA: TGTGCCAGCAGTCCCTACACTGAAGCTTTCTTT; CDR3 protein: CASSPYTEAFF
V gene: TRBV7-9; clone size: -; D gene: TRBD2; J gene: TRBJ2-1; CDR3 DNA: TGTGCCAGCAGCAAGAGACTAGCTGATGAGCAGTTCTTC; CDR3 protein: CASSKRLADEQFF
V gene: TRBV10-3; clone size: -; D gene: TRBD1; J gene: TRBJ1-1; CDR3 DNA: TGTGCCATCAGTCGGGACAGGGGGCTAAAAATGAACACTGAAGCTTTCTTT; CDR3 protein: CAISRDRGLKMNTEAFF
V gene: TRBV7-5; clone size: -; D gene: -; J gene: TRBJ2-5; CDR3 DNA: TGTGCCAGAAGCCCACCAACGGGAGATGGCGAGACCCAGTACTTC; CDR3 protein: CARSPPTGDGETQYF
V gene: TRBV3-1/TRBV3-2; clone size: -; D gene: TRBD1; J gene: TRBJ2-5; CDR3 DNA: TGTGCCAGCAGCCAAGGGAGACAGGGGGTGGCGAAGACCCAGTACTTC; CDR3 protein: CASSQGRQGVAKTQYF
V gene: TRBV28; clone size: -; D gene: -; J gene: TRBJ1-2; CDR3 DNA: TGTGCCAGCAGTTTAAACGATTTGGGGGCGGGTGGCTACACCTTC; CDR3 protein: CASSLNDLGAGGYTF
V gene: TRBV11-3; clone size: -; D gene: TRBD1; J gene: TRBJ1-6; CDR3 DNA: TGTGCCAGCAGCTTAGAAGGGACAGGAGATTCACCCCTCCACTTT; CDR3 protein: CASSLEGTGDSPLHF
V gene: TRBV2; clone size: -; D gene: -; J gene: TRBJ1-1; CDR3 DNA: TGTGCCAGCAGGAGGAACACTGAAGCTTTCTTT; CDR3 protein: CASRRNTEAFF
V gene: TRBV4-3; clone size: -; D gene: -; J gene: TRBJ2-1; CDR3 DNA: TGCGCCAGCAGCCAAGTTCGTCCGGGAGTGGGGAATGAGCAGTTCTTC; CDR3 protein: CASSQVRPGVGNEQFF
V gene: TRBV24-1; clone size: -; D gene: -; J gene: TRBJ1-1; CDR3 DNA: TGTGCCACCTCAGGGCAAACGAACACTGAAGCTTTCTTT; CDR3 protein: CATSGQTNTEAFF
V gene: TRBV29-1; clone size: once; D gene: TRBD2; J gene: TRBJ2-1; CDR3 DNA: TGCAGCGTTGGTAAAGGTAGCGGGGGCTCCTACAATGAGCAGTTCTTC; CDR3 protein: CSVGKGSGGSYNEQFF
V gene: TRBV7-2; clone size: few; D gene: -; J gene: TRBJ2-7; CDR3 DNA: TGTGCCAGCAGCTTAGACCTCGGTTACGAGCAGTACTTC; CDR3 protein: CASSLDLGYEQYF
V gene: TRBV3-1/TRBV3-2; clone size: -; D gene: TRBD1; J gene: TRBJ2-7; CDR3 DNA: TGTGCCAGCAGCTGCCAAGCCCTATGGGACAGATTTGCCTACGAGCAGTACTTC; CDR3 protein: CASSCQALWDRFAYEQYF
V gene: TRBV7-2; clone size: -; D gene: TRBD1; J gene: TRBJ1-2; CDR3 DNA: TGTGCCAGCAGGTCGACAGGGGCCTATGGCTACACCTTC; CDR3 protein: CASRSTGAYGYTF
V gene: TRBV3-1/TRBV3-2; clone size: -; D gene: -; J gene: TRBJ1-3; CDR3 DNA: TGTGCCAGCAGCCAGTGGGGGGCTGGAAACACCATATATTTT; CDR3 protein: CASSQWGAGNTIYF
V gene: TRBV19; clone size: few; D gene: -; J gene: TRBJ1-6; CDR3 DNA: TGTGCCAGTAGTCCCGAGCCAAGACAGACCGGCTTTAATTCACCCCTCCACTTT; CDR3 protein: CASSPEPRQTGFNSPLHF
V gene: TRBV5-1; clone size: -; D gene: TRBD2; J gene: TRBJ2-3; CDR3 DNA: TGCGCCAGCAGCTTGGGGGGAGGGCCCCCAGATACGCAGTATTTT; CDR3 protein: CASSLGGGPPDTQYF
V gene: TRBV28; clone size: once; D gene: TRBD1; J gene: TRBJ1-6; CDR3 DNA: TGTGCCAGCAGTTTAACAGGGGGCAATTCACCCCTCCACTTT; CDR3 protein: CASSLTGGNSPLHF
V gene: TRBV5-1; clone size: -; D gene: -; J gene: TRBJ1-4; CDR3 DNA: TGCGCCAGCAGCTTGGCAGGCCCCTATAATGAAAAACTGTTTTTT; CDR3 protein: CASSLAGPYNEKLFF
V gene: TRBV19; clone size: once; D gene: -; J gene: TRBJ2-7; CDR3 DNA: TGTGCCAGTAGTGCCACAGGGTCCTACGAGCAGTACTTC; CDR3 protein: CASSATGSYEQYF
V gene: TRBV4-2; clone size: once; D gene: -; J gene: TRBJ1-2; CDR3 DNA: TGTGCCAGCAGCCAAGATGCAGGCTCTAACTATGGCTACACCTTC; CDR3 protein: CASSQDAGSNYGYTF
V gene: TRBV5-1; clone size: -; D gene: TRBD1; J gene: TRBJ1-4; CDR3 DNA: TGCGCCAGCAGCTCCGGACAGGGAACAACTAATGAAAAACTGTTTTTT; CDR3 protein: CASSSGQGTTNEKLFF
V gene: TRBV15; clone size: once; D gene: -; J gene: TRBJ1-2; CDR3 DNA: TGTGCCACCAGCAGAGATTTAACAGCTGGAAACTATGGCTACACCTTC; CDR3 protein: CATSRDLTAGNYGYTF
V gene: TRBV10-3; clone size: -; D gene: TRBD2; J gene: TRBJ2-1; CDR3 DNA: TGTGCCATCAGTGAGCGAGCGGGAGGGGACAATGAGCAGTTCTTC; CDR3 protein: CAISERAGGDNEQFF
V gene: TRBV24-1; clone size: -; D gene: TRBD1; J gene: TRBJ2-1; CDR3 DNA: TGTGCCACCAGTGATTCCAGGGGGACGGAGAATGAGCAGTTCTTC; CDR3 protein: CATSDSRGTENEQFF
V gene: TRBV18; clone size: -; D gene: TRBD1; J gene: TRBJ1-1; CDR3 DNA: TGTGCCAGCTCACCTGAACAGGGGGCTTACACTGAAGCTTTCTTT; CDR3 protein: CASSPEQGAYTEAFF
V gene: TRBV18; clone size: -; D gene: -; J gene: TRBJ1-4; CDR3 DNA: TGTGCCAGCTCACCAAGGCAGGGCCGAGGAGAAAAACTGTTTTTT; CDR3 protein: CASSPRQGRGEKLFF
V gene: TRBV19; clone size: -; D gene: -; J gene: TRBJ1-3; CDR3 DNA: TGTGCCAGTAGTATATCCAGCTCTGGAAACACCATATATTTT; CDR3 protein: CASSISSSGNTIYF
V gene: TRBV24-1; clone size: -; D gene: TRBD2; J gene: TRBJ2-1; CDR3 DNA: TGTGCCACCAGTGACCCTAGCGGGAGGGCCAGAGGGGATGAGCAGTTCTTC; CDR3 protein: CATSDPSGRARGDEQFF
V gene: TRBV19; clone size: -; D gene: -; J gene: TRBJ1-2; CDR3 DNA: TGTGCCAGTAGTATCGCCGGACAGTATGGCTACACCTTC; CDR3 protein: CASSIAGQYGYTF